The rows below give T cell receptor beta chains drawn from one sample of a study of chemoradiotherapy in HPV16-positive cancers. Assay: immunoSEQ multiplex PCR; the TCRdb copy retains only in-frame clones and omits some. Counted here are about 32,000 clones, approximately 89% occurring once; the ten biggest clones make up 4.5% to 6%. The sample was blood, taken from a patient who underwent chemoradiotherapy. These receptors were obtained from a human donor with HPV-associated anogenital cancer. Both conserved end residues are part of each CDR3. Fields, in order: D gene, J gene, clone size, V gene, CDR3 protein, CDR3 DNA. D genes are given only for firm matches. Size is omitted from some rows. Given values are once, few, many or a class for expanded clones.

. TRBJ2-1 . TRBV11-3 CASSRETGSNEQFF TGTGCCAGCAGCAGAGAAACAGGGTCTAATGAGCAGTTCTTC
TRBD1 TRBJ1-6 . TRBV18 CASSPVGQGPGSYNSPLHF TGTGCCAGCTCACCGGTGGGACAGGGGCCGGGGTCCTATAATTCACCCCTCCACTTT
. TRBJ2-3 . TRBV27 CASSLAVLSTDTQYF TGTGCCAGCAGTTTAGCGGTCCTGAGCACAGATACGCAGTATTTT
TRBD2 TRBJ2-7 . TRBV29-1 CSVATSGTYEQYF TGCAGCGTTGCCACTAGCGGGACCTACGAGCAGTACTTC
TRBD2 TRBJ2-1 . TRBV11-3 CASSPGTSGHNEQFF TGTGCCAGCAGCCCAGGGACTAGCGGACACAATGAGCAGTTCTTC
. TRBJ1-5 . TRBV25-1 CASSRGTASNQPQHF TGTGCCAGCAGTCGAGGGACGGCTAGCAATCAGCCCCAGCATTTT
TRBD2 TRBJ2-3 . TRBV4-2 CASSSKLAGVTDTQYF TGTGCCAGCAGCTCCAAACTAGCGGGAGTAACAGATACGCAGTATTTT
. TRBJ2-3 . TRBV27 CASSLSKGFVIDTQYF TGTGCCAGCAGTTTATCTAAGGGCTTCGTTATCGATACGCAGTATTTT
TRBD1 TRBJ1-2 . TRBV9 CASRPGQANYGYTF TGTGCCAGCAGGCCTGGACAGGCGAACTATGGCTACACCTTC
TRBD2 TRBJ2-2 . TRBV7-2 CASSLNSGSGGELFF TGTGCCAGCAGCTTAAATAGCGGGTCTGGCGGGGAGCTGTTTTTT
TRBD2 TRBJ2-1 . TRBV19 CASIPGGLAGGPSFNEQFF TGTGCCAGTATCCCCGGGGGACTAGCGGGAGGGCCGTCCTTCAATGAGCAGTTCTTC
. TRBJ1-2 . TRBV11-2 CASSSTGIGGYTF TGTGCCAGCAGCTCAACAGGGATTGGTGGCTACACCTTC
. TRBJ1-6 . TRBV7-2 CASSFNNSPLHF TGTGCCAGCAGCTTCAATAATTCACCCCTCCACTTT
. TRBJ2-7 . TRBV11-1 CASSLPGISYEQYF TGTGCCAGCAGCTTACCGGGGATCTCCTACGAGCAGTACTTC
. TRBJ2-1 few TRBV28 CASSQSHGLGSLGNEQFF TGTGCCAGCAGCCAATCCCACGGGTTGGGATCCCTCGGAAATGAGCAGTTCTTC
TRBD1 TRBJ2-3 . TRBV7-9 CASSSGQGAGDTQYF TGTGCCAGCAGCTCGGGACAGGGGGCTGGGGATACGCAGTATTTT
TRBD1 TRBJ1-1 . TRBV7-6 CASSLRTGAEAFF TGTGCCAGCAGCTTAAGGACAGGGGCTGAAGCTTTCTTT
. TRBJ1-4 few TRBV2 CASTREYNEKLFF TGTGCCAGCACCCGGGAGTATAATGAAAAACTGTTTTTT
. TRBJ2-3 . TRBV5-4 CASSSGPPPPDTQYF TGTGCCAGCAGCTCGGGACCCCCTCCCCCCGATACGCAGTATTTT
. TRBJ1-2 few TRBV28 CASSSLGEAFYNYGYTF TGTGCCAGCAGTTCCCTCGGGGAGGCTTTCTATAACTATGGCTACACCTTC
. TRBJ2-1 . TRBV4-2 CASSQAGAEFYNEQFF TGTGCCAGCAGCCAGGCAGGGGCCGAGTTCTACAATGAGCAGTTCTTC
. TRBJ2-7 . TRBV5-1 CASRYEAYEQYF TGCGCCAGCAGATATGAAGCCTACGAGCAGTACTTC
. TRBJ1-5 . TRBV27 CASSPRASNQPQHF TGTGCCAGCAGCCCACGGGCAAGCAATCAGCCCCAGCATTTT
. TRBJ2-3 . TRBV21-1 CASRDRSTDTQYF TGTGCCTCCCGGGACAGATCCACAGATACGCAGTATTTT
. TRBJ2-5 . TRBV5-1 CASSLGQRPGTQYF TGCGCCAGCAGCTTGGGACAGCGACCAGGGACCCAGTACTTC
. TRBJ2-3 . TRBV5-1 CASSLVGGDTQYF TGCGCCAGCAGCTTGGTGGGGGGAGATACGCAGTATTTT
. TRBJ2-7 . TRBV6-5 CASSRTLGSPYEQYF TGTGCCAGCAGCCGAACACTCGGATCCCCCTACGAGCAGTACTTC
TRBD1 TRBJ2-2 . TRBV5-4 CASSLRDRDTGELFF TGTGCCAGCAGCTTGAGAGACAGGGACACCGGGGAGCTGTTTTTT
. TRBJ1-6 . TRBV7-9 CASSLDSLTLHF TGTGCCAGCAGCTTAGACAGTCTAACCCTCCACTTT
TRBD1 TRBJ1-2 . TRBV7-8 CASSPRTGYGYTF TGTGCCAGCAGCCCCCGGACAGGGTATGGCTACACCTTC
. TRBJ1-6 . TRBV9 CASSITADSPLHF TGTGCCAGCAGCATTACGGCGGATTCACCCCTCCACTTT
. TRBJ1-4 . TRBV6-5 CASSKKGYPNEKLFF TGTGCCAGCAGCAAGAAGGGCTACCCGAATGAAAAACTGTTTTTT
. TRBJ1-5 . TRBV4-1 CASSQEDRRPQHF TGCGCCAGCAGCCAAGAAGATAGAAGGCCCCAGCATTTT
. TRBJ2-6 . TRBV9 CASSERVSGANVLTF TGTGCCAGCAGCGAGAGAGTCTCTGGGGCCAACGTCCTGACTTTC
. TRBJ2-6 . TRBV11-2 CASSLDFGANVLTF TGTGCCAGCAGCTTAGACTTTGGGGCCAACGTCCTGACTTTC
TRBD2 TRBJ2-3 once TRBV9 CASSKTTGLGYADTQYF TGTGCCAGCAGCAAAACCACAGGACTAGGATACGCAGATACGCAGTATTTT
. TRBJ2-4 . TRBV11-2 CASTGGVLKHSVLPHSQYF .
. TRBJ2-3 . TRBV5-4 CASREGDTQYF TGTGCCAGCAGAGAAGGAGATACGCAGTATTTT
. TRBJ2-5 . TRBV7-7 CASSLVGNGQETQYF TGTGCTAGCAGCTTAGTGGGTAACGGCCAAGAGACCCAGTACTTC
. TRBJ1-2 . TRBV4-2 CASSQDPAAGYGYTF TGTGCCAGCAGCCAAGATCCGGCTGCGGGCTATGGCTACACCTTC
. TRBJ1-6 few TRBV6-1 CASSVLEANSPLHF TGTGCCAGCAGTGTGTTGGAGGCTAATTCACCCCTCCACTTT
. TRBJ2-2 . TRBV7-9 CASSWTGELFF TGTGCCAGCAGCTGGACCGGGGAGCTGTTTTTT
TRBD1 TRBJ1-5 . TRBV28 CASRLSGTGNQPQHF TGTGCCAGCAGATTATCCGGGACAGGGAATCAGCCCCAGCATTTT
. TRBJ2-7 few TRBV19 CASRDLGTYEQYF TGTGCCAGTCGGGACCTTGGGACCTACGAGCAGTACTTC
TRBD1 TRBJ1-5 . TRBV30 CAWSVVGQSNQPQHF TGTGCCTGGAGTGTAGTGGGACAGTCCAATCAGCCCCAGCATTTT
. TRBJ1-5 . TRBV6-1 CASRISGNQPQHF TGTGCCAGCAGGATTTCGGGCAATCAGCCCCAGCATTTT
. TRBJ1-2 . TRBV20-1 CSRTGPYGYTF TGCAGCCGAACAGGGCCCTATGGCTACACCTTC
. TRBJ2-7 once TRBV9 CASSPGLQTYEQYF TGTGCCAGCAGCCCGGGGCTCCAGACCTACGAGCAGTACTTC
. TRBJ2-7 . TRBV29-1 CSVARGHTPYEQYF TGCAGCGTGGCGAGGGGCCATACGCCCTACGAGCAGTACTTC
TRBD1 TRBJ1-4 . TRBV5-5 CASSPRTGDEKLFF TGTGCCAGCAGCCCCAGGACAGGGGACGAAAAACTGTTTTTT
. TRBJ1-2 . TRBV28 CASRFGPRDGYTF TGTGCCAGCAGGTTTGGCCCCAGGGACGGCTACACCTTC
. TRBJ2-7 . TRBV4-1 CASSQRAGSGMFHEQYF TGCGCCAGCAGCCAAAGGGCCGGGTCAGGGATGTTCCACGAGCAGTACTTC
. TRBJ2-5 . TRBV18 CASSGRAAQETQYF TGTGCCAGCTCAGGTCGGGCAGCTCAAGAGACCCAGTACTTC
TRBD2 TRBJ2-5 . TRBV11-2 CASSTPDSGGGETQYF TGTGCCAGCAGCACCCCGGATAGCGGGGGGGGAGAGACCCAGTACTTC
TRBD1 TRBJ2-5 once TRBV6-1 CASRNRGLETQYF TGTGCCAGCAGGAACAGGGGGTTAGAGACCCAGTACTTC